Following are 14 T cell receptor beta chains from one sample sequenced in a study of blood T cell repertoires in COVID-19. Measured with immunoSEQ multiplex PCR; TCRdb has only the in-frame clones, and not every one. The table has some 130,000 clones, about 91% seen once. The sequenced sample was peripheral blood. These receptors came from a man over 45 with acute or convalescent COVID-19.

The chain couples TRBV27 to TRBJ1-1; D is perhaps TRBD1 (6 bases). Germline lookup yields CDR1 MNHEY and CDR2 SMNVEV (reference sequence). CDR3 length: 13 residues. Trimming cost V 5 bases and J 3 bases, with 10 bases left between them. This chain's CDR3 is CASSPQGYTEAFF. In nucleotides, the CDR3 is TGTGCCAGCAGTCCCCAGGGGTACACTGAAGCTTTCTTT.

This clone was seen only a few times. The chain is built from TRBV5-5 and TRBJ1-2; D is possibly TRBD1 (6 bases). This CDR3 has 14 amino acids. Germline assignment: CDR1 SGHKS and CDR2 YYEKEE (reference sequence). The V and J ends lost 2 bases and 7 bases respectively, with 15 bases between them. The CDR3 DNA is TGTGCCAGCAGCTTACAGGGCCTAGCGGTTGGCTACACCTTC. This sequence encodes CASSLQGLAVGYTF.

The V and J genes are TRBV6-1 and TRBJ1-5; 7 nucleotides align to TRBD1. Per the germline V gene, CDR1 is MNHNS and CDR2 is SASEGT. Unmatched junction bases numbered 15, after V lost 4 bases and J lost 0 bases. The CDR3 has 19 amino acids. CDR3 in DNA: TGTGCCAGCAGTGCCGCCAGGACAGGCTCGGGATATAGCAATCAGCCCCAGCATTTT. As protein: CASSAARTGSGYSNQPQHF.

This clone was detected only a few times. The rearrangement joins TRBV30 to TRBJ2-7, with 9 bases matching TRBD2. The CDR3 extends over 13 amino acids. Trimming removed 5 bases from V and 4 bases from J; junction bases left unmatched: 6. Per germline, CDR1 GTSNPN and CDR2 SVGIG (reference sequence). In nucleotides, the CDR3 is TGTGCCTGGTCGGACAGCGGGGGGTACGAGCAGTACTTC. Translated: CAWSDSGGYEQYF.

The rearrangement joins TRBV5-1 to TRBJ2-2, with D possibly TRBD2 on 6 matching bases. Per the germline V gene, CDR1 is SGHRS and CDR2 is YFSETQ. V lost 5 bases to trimming and J lost 3 bases, with 14 bases between them. The CDR3 is made up of 15 amino acids. As DNA, the CDR3 is TGCGCCAGCAGGGGAGGAAGGGCGGACACCGGGGAGCTGTTTTTT. This sequence encodes CASRGGRADTGELFF.

This chain links TRBV3-1 (or the pseudogene TRBV3-2) with TRBJ2-1; D gene unclear. Trimming cost V 2 bases and J 9 bases, with 8 bases left between them. Germline V gene sequence: CDR1 LGHDT, CDR2 YNNKEL (reference sequence). The CDR3 consists of 12 residues. The CDR3 bases are TGTGCCAGCAGCCAAATTCCCGGTGAGCAGTTCTTC. Translated: CASSQIPGEQFF.

This CDR3 reads CASSFEGPGVDEQYF. The CDR3 region has the DNA TGTGCCAGCAGTTTCGAGGGACCGGGGGTGGACGAGCAGTACTTC. J is TRBJ2-7 and V is TRBV6-5, with D possibly matching TRBD2 (6 bases). CDR1 is MNHEY, CDR2 SVGAGI, per germline. CDR3 size: 15 residues. V lost 4 bases to trimming and J lost 5 bases, with 18 bases between them.

This clone was picked up a small number of times. V is TRBV28 and J is TRBJ1-1, with 9 bases matching TRBD1. V was pared by 5 bases and J by 3 bases, with 10 bases of the junction left unmatched. Germline CDR1 is MDHEN and CDR2 is SYDVKM. This CDR3 has 16 amino acids. CDR3 sequence reads: CASSPTGQGRDTEAFF. The CDR3 DNA follows: TGTGCCAGCAGTCCAACGGGACAGGGTAGAGACACTGAAGCTTTCTTT.

In the case of this clone: One end of the junction fails to match germline, which may point to a read error. The J gene is TRBJ2-7, the V gene TRBV4-1; TRBD1 matches 7 bases. Germline CDR1 MGHRA, CDR2 YSYEKL. The CDR3 totals 13 residues. CDR3 residues: CASSQGPTQGLHF. The CDR3 DNA reads as TGCGCCAGCAGCCAAGGCCCTACACAGGGGCTCCACTTC.

This sequence joins TRBV5-4 and TRBJ2-1; tentative D call: TRBD2 (6 bases). Trimming cost V 4 bases and J 4 bases, with 18 bases left between them. CDR3 length: 16 amino acids. The V gene's germline CDR1 is SGHNT and CDR2 YYREEE (reference sequence). This CDR3 reads CASSLEGHQGYNEQFF. The CDR3 nucleotides are TGTGCCAGCAGCCTGGAGGGGCATCAAGGGTACAATGAGCAGTTCTTC.

V and J are TRBV28 and TRBJ1-3; D is perhaps TRBD1 (6 bases). V was shortened by 6 bases and J by 4 bases, with 10 bases between the two germline ends. The germline gives CDR1 MDHEN, CDR2 SYDVKM. This CDR3 spans 13 amino acids. The CDR3 DNA sequence: TGTGCCAGCAGCCCAGGGGAAGGAAACACCATATATTTT. It translates to CASSPGEGNTIYF.

The genes are TRBV3-1 (or the pseudogene TRBV3-2) and TRBJ2-2, with D maybe TRBD2 (5 bases). From germline, CDR1 is LGHDT and CDR2 YNNKEL (reference sequence). The CDR3 is 17 amino acids. V lost 4 bases to trimming and J lost 2 bases, with 17 bases between them. Written as DNA, the CDR3 is TGTGCCAGCAGCCCCAAGTGGAGGACGGATAACACCGGGGAGCTGTTTTTT. Its translation is CASSPKWRTDNTGELFF.

This clone was recorded once. This CDR3 reads CASSQGDRVGSREKLFF. The CDR3 bases are TGTGCCAGCAGCCAAGGGGACAGGGTAGGGAGTAGAGAAAAACTGTTTTTT. This chain connects TRBV3-1 (or the pseudogene TRBV3-2) to TRBJ1-4; 9 nucleotides line up with TRBD1. Germline lookup yields CDR1 LGHDT and CDR2 YNNKEL (reference sequence). V shed 1 base and J 8 bases; nucleotides not matched to a gene: 11. This CDR3 has 17 amino acids.

This rearrangement joins TRBV30 to TRBJ2-7; 8 positions agree with TRBD2. The CDR3 covers 12 residues. The J segment lost 4 bases and the V segment lost 2 bases, leaving 1 base of the junction unmatched. Per the germline V gene, CDR1 is GTSNPN and CDR2 is SVGIG (reference sequence). The CDR3 DNA follows: TGTGCCTGGAGTCCGGGGGGGTACGAGCAGTACTTC. It is translated as CAWSPGGYEQYF.